The 22 T cell receptor beta chains presented below share a single source sample, sequenced in a study of post-analysis software for immune sequencing data. These receptors are not linked to any known antigen. Prepared TCR beta cDNA libraries contained unique molecular identifiers. MiXCR, applied by TCRdb to the PCR reads, yields one record per CDR3 protein. The sample holds 550,000 to 700,000 distinct CDR3 sequences, about 40% seen once. Findings and limits, study-wide: Patients used roughly five TRBV segments, including TRBV5-6, TRBV5-1 and TRBV20-1, more often than controls.

The specimen was blood. Source of these receptors: a girl aged 10 to 17 with multiple sclerosis.

This chain links TRBV12-3 or TRBV12-4 with TRBJ1-1; 8 nucleotides match TRBD1. This CDR3 comprises 17 residues. The ends lost 4 bases at V and 0 bases at J; junction bases unmatched: 10. This CDR3 reads CASSYGQGPSMNTEAFF. CDR3 DNA: TGTGCCAGCAGTTACGGACAGGGACCGTCCATGAACACTGAAGCTTTCTTT.

The J gene is TRBJ2-5, the V gene TRBV15; 7 bases line up with TRBD2. Judging by the DNA end, TRBJ2-7 fits better; the J call may be wrong. CDR1 and CDR2 from the germline V gene are LNHNV and YYDKDF (reference sequence). This CDR3 has 13 residues. The CDR3 spells CATSTREASEQYF. The CDR3, as DNA: TGTGCCACCAGCACACGGGAGGCCAGCGAGCAGTACTTC.

The chain links TRBV4-2 to TRBJ2-1; 7 nucleotides agree with TRBD2. Per germline, CDR1 LGHNA and CDR2 YNFKEQ. The junction had 10 bases not matched to a gene; V was cut back by 3 bases and J by 8 bases. This CDR3 is built from 15 residues. The CDR3 sequence: CASSHLTSDADEQFF. The CDR3 coding sequence is TGTGCCAGCAGCCATTTAACTAGCGACGCAGATGAGCAGTTCTTC.

The CDR3 here is CASSEDKGVAKNIQYF. DNA for the CDR3: TGCGCCAGCAGCGAGGACAAGGGGGTAGCCAAAAACATTCAGTACTTC. This rearrangement joins TRBV5-1 to TRBJ2-4; perhaps TRBD1 as D (6 bases). The germline V gene has CDR1 SGHRS and CDR2 YFSETQ. The germline V and J ends were trimmed by 4 bases and 0 bases, with 14 bases remaining between them. The CDR3 has 16 residues.

This clonotype occurred a few times. The chain carries TRBV7-2 and TRBJ2-1; 8 nucleotides agree with TRBD2. The CDR3 totals 15 residues. Trimming at V came to 3 bases and at J to 5 bases, leaving 6 bases not matched to a gene. CDR1 is SGHTA, CDR2 FQGNSA, per germline. CDR3 bases: TGTGCCAGCAGCTTTCCGGGGGGGGGAAACAATGAGCAGTTCTTC. This encodes CASSFPGGGNNEQFF.

A word on this clonotype: A much larger clone lies a single base off, so this may be a read error. The chain couples TRBV3-1 to TRBJ2-1; D not resolved. CDR1 and CDR2 (germline): LGHDT, YNNKEL (reference sequence). The CDR3 has 14 residues. CDR3 loop: CASRDSAGPNGQFF. The CDR3 nucleotides are TGTGCCAGCAGAGATTCGGCCGGTCCCAATGGGCAGTTCTTC.

This chain links TRBV12-3 or TRBV12-4 with TRBJ1-6; no firm D call. This CDR3 has 14 residues. Trimming stripped 3 bases from V and 8 bases from J, with 11 bases between. CDR3 sequence: CASSFNSGDSPLHF. The CDR3 coding sequence is TGTGCCAGCAGTTTTAACTCTGGCGATTCACCCCTCCACTTT.

Only a few counts were recorded for this clonotype. The genes are TRBV5-1 and TRBJ2-3, with D possibly matching TRBD2 (6 bases). Deletions cut 4 bases from V and 6 bases from J, with 18 bases between. This CDR3 has 15 residues. Germline V lookup: CDR1 SGHRS, CDR2 YFSETQ. The CDR3 DNA sequence: TGCGCCAGCAGCACCTCCGGGACTGCACGTGATACGCAGTATTTT. Translation: CASSTSGTARDTQYF.

A single count supports this clonotype. At one boundary the junction diverges from the germline segment, which might be a read error. The chain links TRBV12-3 or TRBV12-4 to TRBJ2-7; possible D gene TRBD1, 6 bases. The CDR3 is 11 residues long. This CDR3 reads CANSRGYEQYF. Here the CDR3 DNA reads TGTGCCAACAGTAGGGGGTACGAGCAGTACTTC.

This clonotype was picked up a small number of times. This rearrangement joins TRBV29-1 to TRBJ2-1; perhaps TRBD1 as D (6 bases). CDR1 and CDR2 (germline): SQVTM, ANQGSEA. Trimming pared 4 bases from V and 6 bases from J, leaving 13 bases between. This CDR3 comprises 13 residues. DNA of the CDR3: TGCAGCGTTGCTTTTAGAGGGGGCAATGAGCAGTTCTTC. Protein product: CSVAFRGGNEQFF.

Turning to this clonotype: One end of the junction is discordant with germline, which a read error may explain. This chain links TRBV7-2 with TRBJ2-1, with D tentatively TRBD2 (5 bases). CDR1 and CDR2 (germline): SGHTA, FQGNSA. This CDR3 comprises 14 residues. The CDR3 is CASLASVARNGQFF. The CDR3 DNA reads as TGTGCCAGCCTTGCCTCGGTAGCGCGCAATGGGCAGTTCTTC.

This clonotype was seen a handful of times. The chain uses TRBV5-1 and TRBJ2-1; tentative D call: TRBD2 (5 bases). The V gene lost 4 bases and the J gene lost 0 bases, with 14 bases spanning the gap. CDR1 is SGHRS, CDR2 YFSETQ, per germline. There are 16 residues in the CDR3. CDR3 sequence (DNA): TGCGCCAGCAGCACGTTACAGAGCGGCTCCTACAATGAGCAGTTCTTC. It is translated as CASSTLQSGSYNEQFF.

The CDR3 here is CASRNQGGDEQYF. The CDR3 region has the DNA TGCGCCAGCAGGAACCAGGGGGGCGACGAGCAGTACTTC. The chain joins TRBV4-1 to TRBJ2-7; weak D call: TRBD1 (7 bases). Trimming shortened V by 6 bases and J by 5 bases, and 14 bases separated the two germline ends. Per the germline V gene, CDR1 is MGHRA and CDR2 is YSYEKL. CDR3 length: 13 residues.

The V and J genes are TRBV5-1 and TRBJ2-4, with 11 bases lining up with TRBD2. The J call may be in error: the DNA end matches TRBJ2-7 better. The CDR3 has 14 residues. The germline V gene encodes CDR1 SGHRS and CDR2 YFSETQ. The CDR3 sequence: CASSTSGSGNEQYF. DNA for the CDR3: TGCGCCAGCAGCACTAGCGGGAGTGGGAACGAGCAGTACTTC.

In regard to this clonotype: One junction end does not reproduce the germline sequence, and a read error may be involved. The CDR3 loop reads CVSGLVQGGYGYTF. DNA for the CDR3: TGTGTTAGTGGGTTGGTACAGGGGGGCTATGGCTACACCTTC. The J gene is TRBJ1-2, the V gene TRBV12-5; 8 nucleotides align to TRBD1. The CDR3 contains 14 residues. Germline V gives CDR1 LGHNT, CDR2 FRNRAP.

J is TRBJ1-2 and V is TRBV7-2; possible D gene TRBD1, 6 bases. Per the germline V gene, CDR1 is SGHTA and CDR2 is FQGNSA. Trimming stripped 4 bases from V and 6 bases from J, with 18 bases between. This CDR3 region has 15 residues. DNA for the CDR3: TGTGCCAGCAGCTCCGGGCCAGGGGTTGCGAATGGCTACACCTTC. It specifies CASSSGPGVANGYTF.

V and J are TRBV7-7 and TRBJ2-1, with 10 bases that match TRBD2. The CDR3 covers 15 residues. Germline trimming cut 2 bases from V and 3 bases from J; bases unmatched to any gene: 1. Germline CDR1 is SSHAT and CDR2 is FNYEAQ (reference sequence). The CDR3: CASSLSGGVYNEQFF. The CDR3 DNA sequence: TGTGCCAGCAGCTTAAGCGGGGGGGTCTACAATGAGCAGTTCTTC.

The chain has TRBV10-1 and TRBJ2-7; TRBD2 matches 15 bases. This CDR3 is 18 amino acids long. The germline V gene encodes CDR1 WNHNN and CDR2 SYGVQD (reference sequence). V shed 0 bases and J 4 bases; nucleotides not matched to a gene: 7. CDR3 nucleotides: TGCGCCAGCAGTGAGTCGAGGATCGGGACTAGCGGGAGGTACGAGCAGTACTTC. Translated, it gives CASSESRIGTSGRYEQYF.

This rearrangement joins TRBV4-1 to TRBJ2-5; TRBD1 matches at 7 bases. The DNA end lines up better with TRBJ2-4; the J call may be wrong. CDR1 is MGHRA, CDR2 YSYEKL, per germline. This CDR3 region has 15 residues. In DNA form, the CDR3 reads TGCGCCAGCAGCCAGACAGGGTCAAGGGGTAACATTCAGTACTTC. Translating gives CASSQTGSRGNIQYF.

This clonotype was seen only a few times. The rearrangement joins TRBV12-3 or TRBV12-4 to TRBJ2-5; no clear D gene. The CDR3 is 14 amino acids. Trimming pared 3 bases from V and 5 bases from J, leaving 13 bases between. The CDR3 spells CASSLRRPRETQYF. The DNA of the CDR3 is TGTGCCAGCAGTTTGAGACGGCCGAGGGAGACCCAGTACTTC.

The chain recombines TRBV3-1 with TRBJ2-4; D not certain. Germline V gives CDR1 LGHDT, CDR2 YNNKEL (reference sequence). Trimming left V 4 bases short and J 0 bases short, with 13 bases between. The CDR3 is 16 amino acids. For the CDR3, the DNA is TGTGCCAGCAGCCCCTCGGGTGGTCTAGCCAAAAACATTCAGTACTTC. It translates to CASSPSGGLAKNIQYF. The full variable domain, with the rest looked up from reference TRBV3-1 and TRBJ2-4, is DTAVSQTPKYLVTQMGNDKSIKCEQNLGHDTMYWYKQDSKKFLKIMFSYNNKELIINETVPNRFSPKSPDKAHLNLHINSLELGDSAVYFCASSPSGGLAKNIQYFGAGTRLSVL.

This clonotype was picked up a small number of times. This sequence joins TRBV6-6 and TRBJ2-7, with a weak D call TRBD2 (5 bases). The CDR3 has 13 residues. CDR1 MNHNY and CDR2 SVGAGI come from the germline V gene (reference sequence). The V end lost 6 bases, the J end lost 7 bases, and 16 bases lay between the germline ends. Written as DNA, the CDR3 is TGTGCCAGCAGGTCCGGACTGCCTGGGGAGCAGTACTTC. Translated, it gives CASRSGLPGEQYF.